The TCR beta chain described here comes from a study of blood T cell repertoires in COVID-19. Background on the study: The United States, Italy and Spain supplied acute and convalescent COVID-19 samples. T cells, B-cell-depleted T cells, or PBMCs supplied cDNA or gDNA.

The CDR3 consists of 15 residues. Germline V CDR1 and CDR2: KGHSH, LQKENI. V lost 0 bases, J lost 4 bases, and 10 bases lay in between. How the authors handled the data: Nucleated cell number was recorded as an estimate derived from reference gene primer amplification. TCRdb's table, derived via immunoSEQ multiplex PCR, lists solely in-frame clones and lacks some. The D gene and trimming were derived from the DNA, and the V and J assignments and clone size from that table. The sample shows tens of thousands of clones, about 82% of them seen only once. Material: peripheral blood. The rearrangement links TRBV18 to TRBJ1-5; D is ambiguous. This sequence was found in a woman of 80 years or more with acute or convalescent COVID-19. CDR3 bases: TGTGCCAGCTCACCACCGTCTAACAGTAATCAGCCCCAGCATTTT. Translating it yields CASSPPSNSNQPQHF.